The sequence of this TCR beta chain was determined in a study of blood T cell repertoires in COVID-19. Overall study context: COVID-19 samples collected from the United States, Italy and Spain covered acute and convalescent phases. PBMCs, B-cell-depleted T cells, or T cells provided the cDNA or gDNA that made up the material.

Clones were read by immunoSEQ multiplex PCR, and TCRdb kept only the in-frame ones, dropping some. The sample holds 120,000 to 150,000 clones, less than 90% seen once. What was sequenced was peripheral blood. The sequence came from a man younger than 40 with COVID-19, enrolled during active disease.

The CDR3 DNA reads TGTGCCAGCAGCGTGGGGAGCCACGACAATACGCAGTATTTT. Residues: CASSVGSHDNTQYF. The chain couples TRBV9 to TRBJ2-3, with D possibly matching TRBD2 (5 bases). Germline CDR1 SGDLS, CDR2 YYNGEE. The CDR3 is made up of 14 amino acids. Trimming took off 2 bases at V and 7 bases at J, with 14 bases between the two ends. The complete variable domain, with remaining parts taken from reference TRBV9 and TRBJ2-3, reads DSGVTQTPKHLITATGQRVTLRCSPRSGDLSVYWYQQSLDQGLQFLIQYYNGEERAKGNILERFSAQQFPDLHSELNLSSLELGDSALYFCASSVGSHDNTQYFGPGTRLTVL.